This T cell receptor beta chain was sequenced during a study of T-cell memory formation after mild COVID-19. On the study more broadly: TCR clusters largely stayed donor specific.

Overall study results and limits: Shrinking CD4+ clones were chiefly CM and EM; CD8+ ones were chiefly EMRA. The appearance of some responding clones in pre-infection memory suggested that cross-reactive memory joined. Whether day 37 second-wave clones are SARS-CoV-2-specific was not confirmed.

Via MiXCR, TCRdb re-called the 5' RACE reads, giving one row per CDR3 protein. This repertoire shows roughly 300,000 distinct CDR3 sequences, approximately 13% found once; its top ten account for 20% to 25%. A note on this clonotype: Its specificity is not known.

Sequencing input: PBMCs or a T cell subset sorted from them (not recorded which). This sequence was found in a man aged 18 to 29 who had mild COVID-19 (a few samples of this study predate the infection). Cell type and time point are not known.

The CDR3 spells CASSLGAGQDYEQYF. Written as DNA, the CDR3 is TGTGCCAGCAGCTTAGGAGCGGGACAGGACTACGAGCAGTACTTC. The rearrangement uses TRBV7-2 and TRBJ2-7; tentatively, D is TRBD1 (8 bases). Germline CDR1 SGHTA, CDR2 FQGNSA. The V end lost 1 base, the J end lost 3 bases, and 13 bases lay between the germline ends. This CDR3 spans 15 amino acids.